The sequence of this T cell receptor beta chain was determined in a study of blood T cell repertoires in COVID-19. About the study: COVID-19 samples, acute and convalescent, were from the United States, Italy and Spain.

This study enrolled people aged roughly 18 to 90 from about two dozen US geographic areas. V was shortened by 0 bases and J by 3 bases, with 7 bases between the two germline ends. Germline V CDR1 and CDR2: KGHDR, SFDVKD. The CDR3 loop spans 15 amino acids. Clones were sequenced by immunoSEQ multiplex PCR, and TCRdb holds only the in-frame ones, with some missing. The data contain over 350,000 clones, nearly 90% of them seen just once; the ten biggest clones take up roughly 2%. The sequenced material came from PBMCs or T cells enriched from blood (not recorded which). The chain uses TRBV24-1 and TRBJ2-2; TRBD1 is a possible D gene (5 bases). The receptor comes from a woman between 18 and 29 years old with acute COVID-19. CDR3 residues: CATSDLRGDTGELFF. CDR3 coding DNA: TGTGCCACCAGTGATTTGAGGGGTGACACCGGGGAGCTGTTTTTT.